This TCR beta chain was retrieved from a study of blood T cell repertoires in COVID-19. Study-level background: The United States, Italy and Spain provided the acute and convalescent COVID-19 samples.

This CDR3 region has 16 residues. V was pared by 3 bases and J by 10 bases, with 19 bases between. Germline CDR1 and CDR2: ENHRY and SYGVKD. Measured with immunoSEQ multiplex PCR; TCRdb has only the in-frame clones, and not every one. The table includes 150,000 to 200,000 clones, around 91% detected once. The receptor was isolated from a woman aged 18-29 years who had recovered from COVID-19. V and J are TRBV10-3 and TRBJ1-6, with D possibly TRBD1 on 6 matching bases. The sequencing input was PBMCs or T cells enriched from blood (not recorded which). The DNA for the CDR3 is TGTGCCATCAGTGACTCTTCCCAGGGGTTAGGGTCACCCCTCCACTTT. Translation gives CAISDSSQGLGSPLHF.